The source of this T cell receptor beta chain is a study of beta chain features in type 1 diabetes. Study-wide background: Patients were similar to healthy donors in age and gender (as well as in cell yields).

Expressed TCRB transcripts got sequenced, as all isolated RNA was reverse transcribed. Mean read depth for naive, central memory and regulatory T cell samples was 3.5 million or so reads. Assay used: immunoSEQ multiplex PCR; TCRdb lists only in-frame clones, some missing. Found here are roughly 180,000 clones, less than 10% of them singletons; the top ten hold 0.5%. Study-level findings and limits: A moderate, significant TCRB CDR3 shortening appeared in type 1 diabetes across four CD4+ subsets.

Notes on this clone: Its matching antigen is unknown.

V shed 2 bases and J shed 7 bases, with 9 bases lying between them. This CDR3 has 12 amino acids. CDR1 and CDR2 from the germline V gene are MDHEN and SYDVKM. A sort by CD45RO/CCR7/CD25/CD127/CD95/CD27 yielded CD4+ naive, central memory, regulatory and stem cell-like memory cells. This receptor was identified in a man between 18 and 29 years old with type 1 diabetes. Sequenced: central memory CD4+ T cells from blood. The chain combines TRBV28 with TRBJ2-7; D might be TRBD2 (5 bases). The CDR3, as DNA: TGTGCCAGCAGTTTAACGGGGAGAGAGCAGTACTTC. Amino acid sequence: CASSLTGREQYF.